The T cell receptor (beta chain) under discussion was sequenced for a study of control samples from healthy donors and cancer patients. The protocol was immunoSEQ multiplex PCR, while the TCRdb copy is restricted to in-frame clones and leaves out a portion. This repertoire shows 120,000 to 150,000 clones, approximately 91% found once; its top ten account for roughly 10%. The ends were cut back, 2 bases at V and 0 bases at J, with 8 bases in the middle. The CDR3 spans 15 residues. Per the germline V gene, CDR1 is WSHSY and CDR2 is SAAADI. The V call is TRBV10-2, the J call TRBJ1-3; D remains ambiguous. The source material was blood. This TCR was recovered from a woman in her thirties in good health. CDR3 nucleotides: TGCGCCAGCAGTGAGAAGGCCATCTCTGGAAACACCATATATTTT. Encoded protein: CASSEKAISGNTIYF.